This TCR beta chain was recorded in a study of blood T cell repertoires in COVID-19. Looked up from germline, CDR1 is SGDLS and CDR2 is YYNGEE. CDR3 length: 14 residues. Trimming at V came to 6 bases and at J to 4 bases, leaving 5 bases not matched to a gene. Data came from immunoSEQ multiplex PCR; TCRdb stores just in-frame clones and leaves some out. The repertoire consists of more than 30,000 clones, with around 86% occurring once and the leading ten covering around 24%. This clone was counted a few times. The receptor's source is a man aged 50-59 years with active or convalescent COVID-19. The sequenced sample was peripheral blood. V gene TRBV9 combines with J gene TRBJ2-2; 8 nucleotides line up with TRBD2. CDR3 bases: TGTGCCAGCACCCCGGGACTAGTCACCGGGGAGCTGTTTTTT. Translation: CASTPGLVTGELFF. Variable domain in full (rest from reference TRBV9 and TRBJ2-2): DSGVTQTPKHLITATGQRVTLRCSPRSGDLSVYWYQQSLDQGLQFLIQYYNGEERAKGNILERFSAQQFPDLHSELNLSSLELGDSALYFCASTPGLVTGELFFGEGSRLTVL.